Many counts were recorded for the clone carrying this TCR beta chain. RNA transcripts provided the source from which TCR beta CDR3 regions were amplified. Researchers ran a first-round RT-PCR on the TCR CDR3 using the HTBI primer set. TCRdb recomputed calls from the multiplex PCR reads with MiXCR, one row per CDR3 protein. The table includes over 350,000 distinct CDR3 sequences, roughly 18% detected once. This CDR3 is built from 13 residues. CDR1 and CDR2 (germline): LGHDT, YNNKEL (reference sequence). V lost 4 bases and J 8 bases, leaving 14 bases between the germline ends. This sample is part of a study of T cells in Graves' hyperthyroidism and ophthalmopathy. Exclusion of patients followed from uncontrolled infection, other autoimmune disease, pregnancy or lactation.

V and J are TRBV3-1 and TRBJ1-1; D ambiguous. Sequencing used blood. This receptor was obtained from a man aged 18 to 30 with Graves' ophthalmopathy. CDR3 nucleotides: TGTGCCAGCAGCCTCGACCGCACCTCCGAAGCTTTCTTT. Translating it yields CASSLDRTSEAFF.